The T cell receptor beta chain described here comes from a study of blood T cell repertoires in COVID-19. Study-level background: Samples came from the United States, Italy and Spain, spanning acute and convalescent COVID-19.

Participants, about 18 to 95 years old, spanned about two dozen US areas. Researchers sorted participants into cohorts using their self-reported clinical history. Each recovered donor of Cohort 3 presented with two negative PCRs, clearance, or symptom resolution. Libraries were prepared by immunoSEQ multiplex PCR; TCRdb keeps only in-frame clonotypes and omits some of them. The sample gives under 250,000 clones, 65% to 85% of which show up once; under 3.5% is in the top ten. From germline, CDR1 is MGHDK and CDR2 SYGVNS. V gave up 3 bases and J gave up 5 bases, with 10 bases separating them. The CDR3 extends over 14 amino acids.

Sequencing was done on a sample of PBMCs or T cells enriched from blood (not recorded which). This clonotype was sampled from a woman aged 55-69 years who had recovered from COVID-19. The genes are TRBV25-1 and TRBJ1-4; D is unresolved. The CDR3 DNA sequence: TGTGCCAGCAGTGATGAGACGGGAAATGAAAAACTGTTTTTT. Amino acids: CASSDETGNEKLFF.